This section outlines one T cell receptor (beta chain) sequence together with its context. The antigen remains unidentified. The same CDR3 is also encoded by other DNA sequences in this sample. V lost 3 bases and J 5 bases, leaving 3 bases between the germline ends. Germline V lookup: CDR1 SGHDN, CDR2 FVKESK. CDR3 size: 11 residues. The data were taken from a study of CD8+ T cells in alopecia areata. Study in general: Patients in the treated group were given tofacitinib by mouth, 5 to 10 mg twice a day.

RNA, once extracted, was reverse transcribed into cDNA for use as the sequencing template. The method was immunoSEQ multiplex PCR; TCRdb's version includes in-frame clones alone and lacks a portion of them. The sample shows about 210,000 clones, less than 50% of them seen only once. Indicated treatment: oral pan-JAK inhibitor, 5-10 mg twice daily. Study findings and constraints: Lesional scalp, especially alopecia totalis/universalis, showed higher clonality than normal scalp. The study found that many expanded lesional clones persisted in scalp and blood during tofacitinib.

The clonotype comes from a human donor with alopecia areata. Sequenced here: CD4+ T cells sorted from blood, sampled at approximately week 36, from a patient treated with tofacitinib. The genes are TRBV14 and TRBJ2-3; no definite D call. CDR3 nucleotide sequence: TGTGCCAGCAGCCAGGGAGATACGCAGTATTTT. It specifies CASSQGDTQYF.